The rows below give T cell receptor beta chains drawn from one sample of a study of vaccination and CD4 T cells after COVID-19. TCRdb independently ran MiXCR on the PCR reads; one entry per CDR3 protein. This table holds approximately 19,000 distinct CDR3 sequences, 55% to 60% found once. For these TCRs, the target antigens are not known. The sample consisted of CD4+ T cells from blood, cultured in vitro, taken after SARS-CoV-2 vaccination. These receptor sequences come from a human donor who had recovered from COVID-19. Both conserved end residues are part of each CDR3. D genes are given only for firm matches. A row's size may be missing; if present it is once, few, many or a size class.

CDR3nt: TGCGCCAGCAGCGGAAGGACCGAAGCCACTGAAGCTTTCTTT
CDR3aa: CASSGRTEATEAFF
d_gene: NA
v_gene: TRBV4-1
j_gene: TRBJ1-1
abundance: NA

CDR3nt: TGTGCCAGCAGCTTAGATGCCCCCGGGGGAGCGGGGTACGAGCAGTACTTC
CDR3aa: CASSLDAPGGAGYEQYF
d_gene: TRBD2
v_gene: TRBV11-2
j_gene: TRBJ2-7
abundance: NA

CDR3nt: TGTGCCAGCAGTGCGGGGGCGATGGGCAATCAGCCCCAGCATTTT
CDR3aa: CASSAGAMGNQPQHF
d_gene: NA
v_gene: TRBV6-1
j_gene: TRBJ1-5
abundance: NA

CDR3nt: TGCAGCGTTTCGGGTAACACTGAAGCTTTCTTT
CDR3aa: CSVSGNTEAFF
d_gene: NA
v_gene: TRBV29-1
j_gene: TRBJ1-1
abundance: NA

CDR3nt: TGTGCCAGCAGCCGCGGGGGCACGAACACTGAAGCTTTCTTT
CDR3aa: CASSRGGTNTEAFF
d_gene: NA
v_gene: TRBV7-9
j_gene: TRBJ1-1
abundance: NA

CDR3nt: TGTGCCAGCAAGGCGGGGGGCACCGGGGAGCTGTTTTTT
CDR3aa: CASKAGGTGELFF
d_gene: TRBD2
v_gene: TRBV6-1
j_gene: TRBJ2-2
abundance: few

CDR3nt: TGTGCCAGCAGCGCTCTAGCGGGGGGTAACACCGGGGAGCTGTTTTTT
CDR3aa: CASSALAGGNTGELFF
d_gene: TRBD2
v_gene: TRBV3-1
j_gene: TRBJ2-2
abundance: NA

CDR3nt: TGTGCCAGCAGTTACTCCGTGGGAGGCCACGAGCAGTACTTC
CDR3aa: CASSYSVGGHEQYF
d_gene: NA
v_gene: TRBV6-5
j_gene: TRBJ2-7
abundance: NA

CDR3nt: TGTGCCAGCAGCTTATATGGGCCTGGCACCGGGGAGCTGTTTTTT
CDR3aa: CASSLYGPGTGELFF
d_gene: NA
v_gene: TRBV7-2
j_gene: TRBJ2-2
abundance: once

CDR3nt: TGTGCCAGCAGTTTTGAAGGTTTCGGAAACACCATATATTTT
CDR3aa: CASSFEGFGNTIYF
d_gene: NA
v_gene: TRBV12-3/TRBV12-4
j_gene: TRBJ1-3
abundance: NA

CDR3nt: TGTGCCAGCAGCTTATATGGGGGGCCCTCCGGGTTGTATCAGCCCCAGCATTTT
CDR3aa: CASSLYGGPSGLYQPQHF
d_gene: NA
v_gene: TRBV7-2
j_gene: TRBJ1-5
abundance: few

CDR3nt: TGCAGTGCCGGGAAGCCCAATCAGCCCCAGCATTTT
CDR3aa: CSAGKPNQPQHF
d_gene: NA
v_gene: TRBV20-1
j_gene: TRBJ1-5
abundance: NA

CDR3nt: TGTGCCAGCAGCTTAGCAGGCCGAGCCTTCTATGGCTACACCTTC
CDR3aa: CASSLAGRAFYGYTF
d_gene: NA
v_gene: TRBV7-9
j_gene: TRBJ1-2
abundance: NA

CDR3nt: TGCGCCAGCAGCTTAAAGACAACAGGCGGCATCGAGCAGTACTTC
CDR3aa: CASSLKTTGGIEQYF
d_gene: NA
v_gene: TRBV5-1
j_gene: TRBJ2-7
abundance: NA

CDR3nt: TGTGCCAGCAGCCCCCCTGACACCCAAGAGACCCAGTACTTC
CDR3aa: CASSPPDTQETQYF
d_gene: NA
v_gene: TRBV28
j_gene: TRBJ2-5
abundance: NA

CDR3nt: TGTGCCAGCAGGGGACAGGGTAGAGTCCAAAACATTCAGTACTTC
CDR3aa: CASRGQGRVQNIQYF
d_gene: TRBD1
v_gene: TRBV6-2/TRBV6-3
j_gene: TRBJ2-4
abundance: once

CDR3nt: TGTGCCAGCAGTGAAAAGTTAGGGCGGACCCCGCTGTTTTTT
CDR3aa: CASSEKLGRTPLFF
d_gene: NA
v_gene: TRBV2
j_gene: TRBJ2-2
abundance: NA

CDR3nt: TGTGCCAGCAGCTTAGGAATAGGTTATGGCTACACCTTC
CDR3aa: CASSLGIGYGYTF
d_gene: NA
v_gene: TRBV11-2
j_gene: TRBJ1-2
abundance: few

CDR3nt: TGTGCCAGCAGTGGGGGCCTGGGACAGGGGAACTATGGCTACACCTTC
CDR3aa: CASSGGLGQGNYGYTF
d_gene: TRBD1
v_gene: TRBV27
j_gene: TRBJ1-2
abundance: NA

CDR3nt: TGTGCCAGCAGCACCTCGGAAGGAAGGACTGAAGCTTTCTTT
CDR3aa: CASSTSEGRTEAFF
d_gene: NA
v_gene: TRBV7-2
j_gene: TRBJ1-1
abundance: NA

CDR3nt: TGTGCCATCAGTCCCGGGGGCTGGGAAGCTTTCTTT
CDR3aa: CAISPGGWEAFF
d_gene: NA
v_gene: TRBV10-3
j_gene: TRBJ1-1
abundance: few

CDR3nt: TGTGCCAGCAGCCAAGTTCGTCGCGGGAACACTGAAGCTTTCTTT
CDR3aa: CASSQVRRGNTEAFF
d_gene: NA
v_gene: TRBV4-2
j_gene: TRBJ1-1
abundance: NA

CDR3nt: TGTGCCACCAGCAGAGAACAGGGACTTAACTATGGCTACACCTTC
CDR3aa: CATSREQGLNYGYTF
d_gene: NA
v_gene: TRBV15
j_gene: TRBJ1-2
abundance: NA

CDR3nt: TGTGCCAGCAGTTTGGAGAGACAGCCCCAGCATTTT
CDR3aa: CASSLERQPQHF
d_gene: NA
v_gene: TRBV28
j_gene: TRBJ1-5
abundance: NA

CDR3nt: TGTGCCAGTAGTACTGGACAGAAAGCTTTCTTT
CDR3aa: CASSTGQKAFF
d_gene: NA
v_gene: TRBV19
j_gene: TRBJ1-1
abundance: NA

CDR3nt: TGTGCCAGCAGCTTAAGACAGCTCAACTATGGCTACACCTTC
CDR3aa: CASSLRQLNYGYTF
d_gene: NA
v_gene: TRBV7-2
j_gene: TRBJ1-2
abundance: few

CDR3nt: TGTGCCAGCAGCTTGGGACAGGGGGCAGACACCTTC
CDR3aa: CASSLGQGADTF
d_gene: TRBD1
v_gene: TRBV7-9
j_gene: TRBJ1-2
abundance: few

CDR3nt: TGTGCCAGCAGCTTAGATCGTTGGGTCGCTGAAGCTTTCTTT
CDR3aa: CASSLDRWVAEAFF
d_gene: NA
v_gene: TRBV11-3
j_gene: TRBJ1-1
abundance: few